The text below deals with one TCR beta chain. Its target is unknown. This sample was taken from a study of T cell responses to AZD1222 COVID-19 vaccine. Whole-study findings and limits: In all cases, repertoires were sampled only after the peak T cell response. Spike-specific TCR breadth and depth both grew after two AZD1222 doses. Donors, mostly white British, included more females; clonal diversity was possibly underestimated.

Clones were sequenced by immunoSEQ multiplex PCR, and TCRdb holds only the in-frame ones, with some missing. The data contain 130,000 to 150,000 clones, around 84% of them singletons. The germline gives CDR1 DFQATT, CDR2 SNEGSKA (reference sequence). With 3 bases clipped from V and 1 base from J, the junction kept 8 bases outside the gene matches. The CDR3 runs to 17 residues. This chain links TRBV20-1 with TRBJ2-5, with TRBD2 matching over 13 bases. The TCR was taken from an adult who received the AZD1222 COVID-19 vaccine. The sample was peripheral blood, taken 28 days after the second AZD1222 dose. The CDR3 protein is CSASWTSGGAVQETQYF. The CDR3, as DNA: TGCAGTGCTAGTTGGACTAGCGGGGGAGCCGTCCAAGAGACCCAGTACTTC.